This is a list of T cell receptor beta chains from one sample in a study of T cell therapy after organ transplantation. Their recognized antigens are unknown. The assay was immunoSEQ multiplex PCR, and TCRdb's table has in-frame clones only and misses some. Seen here are 15,000 or so clones, over 75% observed once, and the top ten hold about a third. This specimen was CD8+ T cells from blood, taken after autologous CMV-specific T cell therapy. These receptors were taken from a human patient who had received a solid organ transplant and had CMV disease. Some T cells may be transferred from the graft donor. Each CDR3 is given with its conserved first and last residue. D genes are given only for firm matches. Expanded clones are given a class, and other clones once, few, many or no size at all.

few	15	.	TRBV6-5	TRBJ1-5	CASSYGHHSNQPQHF	TGTGCCAGCAGTTACGGACACCATAGCAATCAGCCCCAGCATTTT
once	14	.	TRBV30	TRBJ1-5	CAWSPQDSNQPQHF	TGTGCCTGGAGTCCACAGGATAGCAATCAGCCCCAGCATTTT
.	15	.	TRBV19	TRBJ1-2	CASSIVRGAGYGYTF	TGTGCCAGTAGTATAGTACGGGGGGCTGGCTATGGCTACACCTTC
few	20	TRBD1	TRBV4-1	TRBJ2-1	CASSHLTGAPDLSSYNEQFF	TGCGCCAGCAGCCACTTGACAGGGGCGCCTGATTTGAGCTCCTACAATGAGCAGTTCTTC
.	14	TRBD1	TRBV10-3	TRBJ1-1	CAISGWDRSTEAFF	TGTGCCATCAGTGGATGGGACAGGTCAACTGAAGCTTTCTTT
.	15	TRBD1	TRBV5-4	TRBJ1-6	CASSEQGSLGVALHF	TGTGCCAGCAGCGAACAGGGGTCCTTAGGTGTAGCCCTCCACTTT
.	13	.	TRBV5-1	TRBJ2-7	CASSFRRVYEQYF	TGCGCCAGCAGCTTTAGAAGAGTCTACGAGCAGTACTTC
.	17	TRBD1	TRBV13	TRBJ1-4	CASTTGTGAITNEKLFF	TGTGCCAGCACGACGGGGACAGGGGCGATAACTAATGAAAAACTGTTTTTT
.	13	.	TRBV29-1	TRBJ2-7	CSVEDGTDYEQYF	TGCAGCGTTGAAGATGGGACTGACTACGAGCAGTACTTC
.	14	.	TRBV6-1	TRBJ1-4	CASSEGLESEKLFF	TGTGCCAGCAGTGAAGGCTTGGAGAGCGAAAAACTGTTTTTT
.	15	TRBD1	TRBV18	TRBJ1-1	CASSPPEGAGTEAFF	TGTGCCAGCTCACCACCGGAGGGGGCTGGCACTGAAGCTTTCTTT